The T cell receptor beta chain described here comes from a study of regulatory T cells in long-lasting Graves disease. Whole-study results and caveats: TCR diversity in persistent Graves' patients was below that of newly diagnosed ones. Comparison showed that persistent patients shared more public clonotypes (about 2,700) than new patients (roughly 970).

Germline V lookup: CDR1 MDHEN, CDR2 SYDVKM. CDR3 length: 14 amino acids. V was clipped by 6 bases and J by 6 bases, with 17 bases between them. Stated time point: newly diagnosed GD, antithyroid drugs for less than 3 months. PBMCs were the source of the RNA used for TCR sequencing. All patients originated from an endocrinology department located in Xi'an, China. Relying on iRepertoire HTBI primers and Arm-PCR of CDR3 regions, the team built TCR beta libraries. One entry per CDR3 protein, called by TCRdb with MiXCR from the multiplex PCR reads. Among about 520,000 distinct CDR3 sequences, about 12% were seen once, and the ten largest hold about 8.9%. This clonotype was seen at least ten times. Its target is not known. The same specimen was also included in a second study, on T cells in Graves' hyperthyroidism and ophthalmopathy. As that study records: Orbital computed tomography, thyroid ultrasound, serum thyroxine and TRAb, and clinical symptoms together informed the diagnoses.

V is TRBV28 and J is TRBJ1-2; D remains unclear. Sequencing was performed on peripheral blood mononuclear cells (PBMCs), taken at new diagnosis, from a patient treated with antithyroid drugs. The sequence was obtained from a woman in her thirties with Graves disease. The DNA for the CDR3 is TGTGCCAGCAGCTTCCTAAGGGAGGGTGATGGCTACACCTTC. Translating it yields CASSFLREGDGYTF.